This T cell receptor beta chain was observed in a study of blood T cell repertoires in COVID-19. Study-level background: Acute and convalescent COVID-19 specimens originated in the United States, Italy and Spain. T cells, B-cell-depleted T cells, or PBMCs supplied cDNA or gDNA.

The CDR3 totals 17 residues. Trimming stripped 4 bases from V and 0 bases from J, with 18 bases between. The germline CDR1 and CDR2 sequences are LGHDT and YNNKEL (reference sequence). Original analysis: Estimated nucleated cell counts came from reference gene primer amplification. The data were produced by immunoSEQ multiplex PCR, yet TCRdb's version contains in-frame clones alone and is incomplete. That table furnishes V, J and clone size, whereas the DNA furnished D and trimming. The sample consists of fewer than 150,000 clones, more than 75% of them appearing once. This sequence joins TRBV3-1 (or the pseudogene TRBV3-2) and TRBJ1-1, with D perhaps matching TRBD1 (5 bases). The specimen was peripheral blood. The source of this sequence is a woman in her fifties or sixties who had recovered from COVID-19. The CDR3 sequence: CASSPSGRGAVNTEAFF. DNA of the CDR3: TGTGCCAGCAGCCCATCGGGGAGGGGTGCGGTGAACACTGAAGCTTTCTTT.